This T cell receptor beta chain derives from a study of blood T cell repertoires in COVID-19. As for the study in general: The analysed material was cDNA or gDNA that came from T cells, B-cell-depleted T cells, or PBMCs.

Germline assignment: CDR1 MNHEY and CDR2 SVGEGT. CDR3 length equals 17 residues. The junction had 11 bases not matched to a gene; V was cut back by 4 bases and J by 0 bases. Participants, about 18 to 90 years old, spanned 25 or so US areas. Categorization into cohorts depended on clinical history that participants reported. Libraries were prepared by immunoSEQ multiplex PCR; TCRdb keeps only in-frame clonotypes and omits some of them. The sample carries roughly 130,000 clones, 80% to 90% recorded once. The source is a woman in her forties or fifties with acute COVID-19. The sequenced material came from PBMCs or T cells enriched from blood (not recorded which). The chain employs TRBV6-2 or TRBV6-3 and TRBJ2-7; 8 bases are shared with TRBD1. This CDR3 reads CASSFGQGYYVSYEQYF. In nucleotides, the CDR3 is TGTGCCAGCAGTTTCGGACAGGGATATTATGTCTCCTACGAGCAGTACTTC.